The 24 T cell receptor beta chains below all came from one sample that was sequenced in a study of blood T cell repertoires in COVID-19. Using immunoSEQ multiplex PCR, the repertoire was profiled, and TCRdb retains in-frame clones only, with some absent. The sample holds around 150,000 clones, 75% to 90% seen once. Sequencing used peripheral blood. The source of these receptors is a man between 70 and 80 years old with acute or convalescent COVID-19.

The CDR3 bases are TGTGCCAGCAGCTCCCGACAAGGGGGGGAGTGGAATTCACCCCTCCACTTT. This translates into CASSSRQGGEWNSPLHF. The chain couples TRBV11-2 to TRBJ1-6; D possibly corresponds to TRBD1 (6 bases). The CDR3 is 17 residues long. Trimming took 4 bases from V and 7 from J, leaving 20 bases between them. From germline, CDR1 is SGHAT and CDR2 FQNNGV.

The chain is built from TRBV5-6 and TRBJ1-4; 8 positions match TRBD1. Germline V gene data show CDR1 as SGHDT and CDR2 as YYEEEE. This CDR3 has 14 residues. J was trimmed by 6 bases and V by 4 bases; bases with no gene match: 5. The CDR3 sequence is CASSDRGPDEKLFF. The CDR3 DNA reads as TGTGCCAGCAGCGACAGGGGCCCGGATGAAAAACTGTTTTTT.

The rearrangement links TRBV6-5 to TRBJ2-1; possibly TRBD2 for D (6 bases). This CDR3 is 15 amino acids long. Looked up from germline, CDR1 is MNHEY and CDR2 is SVGAGI. V was cut by 5 bases and J by 12 bases, with 23 bases left in between. This CDR3 reads CASSKLATVEKGQFF. The CDR3 DNA sequence: TGTGCCAGCAGTAAACTAGCCACCGTTGAGAAGGGGCAGTTCTTC.

The rearrangement uses TRBV5-8 and TRBJ1-5, with D uncertain. Germline V gene data show CDR1 as SGHTS and CDR2 as YDEGEE. The CDR3 is 15 amino acids. Trimming took 0 bases from V and 0 from J, leaving 7 bases between them. The CDR3 is CASSLASGSNQPQHF. DNA for the CDR3: TGTGCCAGCAGCTTGGCGTCCGGTAGCAATCAGCCCCAGCATTTT.

This clone appeared a few times. The chain is built from TRBV29-1 and TRBJ2-5; possibly TRBD2 for D (6 bases). The CDR3 sequence is 13 residues long. CDR1 and CDR2 (germline): SQVTM, ANQGSEA. V shed 4 bases and J shed 2 bases, with 11 bases lying between them. The CDR3: CSVAEGGQETQYF. CDR3 nucleotides: TGCAGCGTTGCGGAGGGCGGACAAGAGACCCAGTACTTC.

The rearrangement joins TRBV5-6 to TRBJ1-1, with 11 positions matching TRBD1. The CDR3 runs to 13 residues. Germline-derived CDR1 and CDR2 are SGHDT and YYEEEE. J was trimmed by 11 bases and V by 0 bases; bases with no gene match: 3. CDR3 DNA sequence: TGTGCCAGCAGCTTGGAGGACAGGGGGCCGGCTTTCTTT. As protein: CASSLEDRGPAFF.

Here the CDR3 reads CASSGGASGRSSYEQYF. Here the CDR3 DNA reads TGTGCCAGCAGTGGCGGGGCTAGCGGGAGGAGCTCCTACGAGCAGTACTTC. V is TRBV5-4 and J is TRBJ2-7; 11 bases are shared with TRBD2. Germline CDR1 reads SGHNT; CDR2 reads YYREEE (reference sequence). J lost 0 bases, V lost 5 bases, and 10 bases had no gene match. The CDR3 totals 17 residues.

The chain is built from TRBV5-1 and TRBJ2-7; 11 bases match TRBD2. From germline, CDR1 is SGHRS and CDR2 YFSETQ. The CDR3 spans 16 residues. V was clipped by 0 bases and J by 2 bases; unmatched bases: 4. DNA of the CDR3: TGCGCCAGCAGCTTGGCGACACTAGCGGGAGCCTACGAGCAGTACTTC. Translation: CASSLATLAGAYEQYF.

The chain couples TRBV5-1 to TRBJ2-3, with D tentatively TRBD1 (6 bases). Trimming removed 3 bases from V and 2 bases from J, with 13 bases in between. Germline lookup yields CDR1 SGHRS and CDR2 YFSETQ. This CDR3 comprises 15 residues. The CDR3 here is CASSYRAGDTDTQYF. The DNA for the CDR3 is TGCGCCAGCAGCTACCGGGCAGGGGACACAGATACGCAGTATTTT.

The sample holds a few counts of this clone. The chain carries TRBV6-1 and TRBJ2-7; D is possibly TRBD2 (6 bases). Germline loops: CDR1 MNHNS, CDR2 SASEGT. V shed 1 base and J shed 4 bases, with 17 bases lying between them. The length of the CDR3 is 16 residues. CDR3 bases: TGTGCCAGCAGTGAAGGATGGGGGGACCCCACTTACGAGCAGTACTTC. Its translation is CASSEGWGDPTYEQYF.

The chain carries TRBV19 and TRBJ1-4; 7 nucleotides agree with TRBD1. The germline V gene has CDR1 LNHDA and CDR2 SQIVND (reference sequence). This CDR3 comprises 15 residues. After removal of 3 bases from V and 4 bases from J, the junction contained 5 bases not matched to a gene. This chain's CDR3 is CASSIGTVLNEKLFF. DNA for the CDR3: TGTGCCAGTAGTATTGGGACAGTCCTTAATGAAAAACTGTTTTTT.

The chain couples TRBV29-1 to TRBJ2-3; TRBD2 might be the D (6 bases). The V and J ends lost 5 bases and 0 bases respectively, with 9 bases between them. The germline CDR1 and CDR2 sequences are SQVTM and ANQGSEA. There are 13 residues in the CDR3. The CDR3, as DNA: TGCAGCGTTTCCGGGACTAGCACAGATACGCAGTATTTT. It specifies CSVSGTSTDTQYF.

The chain couples TRBV28 to TRBJ2-1; TRBD2 matches 10 bases. In germline, CDR1 is MDHEN, CDR2 SYDVKM. This CDR3 is 16 amino acids long. V dropped 4 bases and J dropped 4; count of bases not matched to a gene: 7. The CDR3 loop is CASSSPIAGGYNEQFF. CDR3 sequence (DNA): TGTGCCAGCAGTTCCCCTATAGCGGGGGGTTACAATGAGCAGTTCTTC. The whole variable domain, filled in from reference TRBV28 and TRBJ2-1, reads DVKVTQSSRYLVKRTGEKVFLECVQDMDHENMFWYRQDPGLGLRLIYFSYDVKMKEKGDIPEGYSVSREKKERFSLILESASTNQTSMYLCASSSPIAGGYNEQFFGPGTRLTVL.

This clone was picked up a small number of times. The chain links TRBV15 to TRBJ1-6, with a tentative D call TRBD1 (6 bases). Looked up from germline, CDR1 is LNHNV and CDR2 is YYDKDF (reference sequence). Trimming left V 5 bases short and J 16 bases short, with 15 bases between. The CDR3 has 12 amino acids. CDR3 nucleotide sequence: TGTGCCACCAGCCAAACACAGGGACATCTCCACTTT. It specifies CATSQTQGHLHF.

This chain joins TRBV5-4 and TRBJ1-1; 7 bases fit TRBD1. CDR1 and CDR2 (germline): SGHNT, YYREEE (reference sequence). Trimming at V came to 0 bases and at J to 4 bases, leaving 3 bases not matched to a gene. This CDR3 region has 14 residues. As DNA, the CDR3 is TGTGCCAGCAGCTTGGAACAGGGGAGCACTGAAGCTTTCTTT. Protein: CASSLEQGSTEAFF.

The chain uses TRBV13 and TRBJ1-1; TRBD1 aligns across 7 bases. There are 13 residues in the CDR3. Germline-derived CDR1 and CDR2 are PRHDT and FYEKMQ (reference sequence). With 3 bases clipped from V and 5 bases from J, the junction kept 3 bases outside the gene matches. As DNA, the CDR3 is TGTGCCAGCAGCTTTAACAGGGGTACTGAAGCTTTCTTT. Translated, it gives CASSFNRGTEAFF.

V is TRBV5-4 and J is TRBJ2-2; 8 bases are a match to TRBD1. Germline-derived CDR1 and CDR2 are SGHNT and YYREEE (reference sequence). The CDR3 has 16 residues. The J segment lost 4 bases and the V segment lost 4 bases, leaving 9 bases of the junction unmatched. In DNA, the CDR3 is TGTGCCAGCAGCACGGGACAGGCGGCGCTCACCGGGGAGCTGTTTTTT. This encodes CASSTGQAALTGELFF.

This rearrangement joins TRBV18 to TRBJ1-1; D gene ambiguous. The CDR3 totals 13 residues. The germline V gene has CDR1 KGHSH and CDR2 LQKENI. The ends were cut back, 1 base at V and 8 bases at J, with 11 bases in the middle. The CDR3 bases are TGTGCCAGCTCACCACGATCAGGCTTGGAAGCTTTCTTT. It is translated as CASSPRSGLEAFF.

V gene TRBV5-1 combines with J gene TRBJ2-4; a possible D gene is TRBD1 (5 bases). The V gene's germline CDR1 is SGHRS and CDR2 YFSETQ. V was pared by 4 bases and J by 8 bases, with 16 bases between. The CDR3 runs 14 residues. CDR3 sequence (DNA): TGCGCCAGCAGCCTTGGCAGGGCTAAGGACATTCAGTACTTC. It codes for CASSLGRAKDIQYF.

This clone was seen once. The chain has TRBV6-1 and TRBJ2-3, with D possibly TRBD1 on 6 matching bases. The CDR3 covers 16 residues. With 2 bases removed from V and 3 bases from J, the gap between germline ends came to 15 bases. The germline V gene encodes CDR1 MNHNS and CDR2 SASEGT. The CDR3 DNA sequence: TGTGCCAGCAGTGAATTGCAGGGGTGGGGTACAGATACGCAGTATTTT. Translating it yields CASSELQGWGTDTQYF.

The chain links TRBV19 to TRBJ2-7, with 13 bases that match TRBD2. Germline assignment: CDR1 LNHDA and CDR2 SQIVND (reference sequence). After removal of 4 bases from V and 2 bases from J, the junction contained 8 bases not matched to a gene. The CDR3 has 17 residues. The CDR3 sequence is CASSRGGLAGLTYEQYF. The CDR3 coding sequence is TGTGCCAGTAGTAGAGGGGGACTAGCGGGACTCACCTACGAGCAGTACTTC.

The rearrangement uses TRBV30 and TRBJ1-3; D is uncertain. CDR3 length: 14 residues. Germline V gene lookup returns CDR1 GTSNPN and CDR2 SVGIG (reference sequence). The germline V and J ends were trimmed by 1 base and 2 bases, with 9 bases remaining between them. This CDR3 reads CAWSGTSAGNTIYF. CDR3 coding DNA: TGTGCCTGGAGTGGAACCTCGGCTGGAAACACCATATATTTT.

The rearrangement joins TRBV27 to TRBJ2-1; perhaps TRBD2 as D (6 bases). Germline values: CDR1 MNHEY, CDR2 SMNVEV (reference sequence). The CDR3 has 15 amino acids. V gave up 7 bases and J gave up 4 bases, with 17 bases separating them. Here the CDR3 DNA reads TGTGCCAGCACCCGGGACTTCCCTCGGTACAATGAGCAGTTCTTC. Its translation: CASTRDFPRYNEQFF.

The chain carries TRBV7-2 and TRBJ2-7; 10 nucleotides line up with TRBD2. The CDR3 totals 15 residues. Germline V gene sequence: CDR1 SGHTA, CDR2 FQGNSA. With V trimmed by 0 bases and J by 4 bases, 3 bases remained unmatched. CDR3 sequence reads: CASSLAAGGQYEQYF. CDR3 sequence (DNA): TGTGCCAGCAGCTTAGCAGCGGGGGGGCAGTACGAGCAGTACTTC. Full variable domain (rest looked up from reference TRBV7-2 and TRBJ2-7): GAGVSQSPSNKVTEKGKDVELRCDPISGHTALYWYRQSLGQGLEFLIYFQGNSAPDKSGLPSDRFSAERTGGSVSTLTIQRTQQEDSAVYLCASSLAAGGQYEQYFGPGTRLTVT.